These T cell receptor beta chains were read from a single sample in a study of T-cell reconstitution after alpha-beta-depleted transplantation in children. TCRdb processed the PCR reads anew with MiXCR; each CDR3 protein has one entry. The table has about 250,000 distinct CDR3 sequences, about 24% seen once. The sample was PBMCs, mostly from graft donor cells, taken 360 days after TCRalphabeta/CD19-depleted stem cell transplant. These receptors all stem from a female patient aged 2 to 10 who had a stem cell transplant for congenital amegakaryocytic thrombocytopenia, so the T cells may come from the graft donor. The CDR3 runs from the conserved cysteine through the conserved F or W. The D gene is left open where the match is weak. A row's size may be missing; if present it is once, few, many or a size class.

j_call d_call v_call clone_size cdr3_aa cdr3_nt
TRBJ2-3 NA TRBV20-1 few CSAWEATGDTQYF TGCAGTGCGTGGGAGGCGACAGGGGATACGCAGTATTTT
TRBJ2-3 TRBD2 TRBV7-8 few CASSLAGTSGGTDTQYF TGTGCCAGCAGCTTAGCGGGGACTAGCGGGGGCACAGATACGCAGTATTTT
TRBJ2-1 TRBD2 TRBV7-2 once CASSLNSVAGGDNEQFF TGTGCCAGCAGCTTAAACTCAGTAGCGGGGGGGGACAATGAGCAGTTCTTC
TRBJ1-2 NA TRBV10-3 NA CAISDGPGGYTF TGTGCCATCAGTGACGGACCTGGTGGCTACACCTTC
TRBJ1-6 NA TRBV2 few CASSEGGHRVNSPLHF TGTGCCAGCAGTGAAGGGGGACATCGGGTTAATTCACCCCTCCACTTT
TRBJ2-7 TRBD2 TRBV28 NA CASSPRGDPTYEQYF TGTGCCAGCAGTCCCCGGGGGGACCCCACCTACGAGCAGTACTTC
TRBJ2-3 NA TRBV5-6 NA CASSIVWDTQYF TGTGCCAGCAGCATCGTGTGGGATACGCAGTATTTT
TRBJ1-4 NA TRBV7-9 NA CASSLGRSATNEKLFF TGTGCCAGCAGCTTAGGACGGTCGGCAACTAATGAAAAACTGTTTTTT
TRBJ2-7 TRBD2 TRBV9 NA CASSEGSGYEQYF TGTGCCAGCAGCGAGGGTAGCGGGTACGAGCAGTACTTC
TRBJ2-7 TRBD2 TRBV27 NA CASRQRAGGYEQYF TGTGCCAGCAGACAAAGGGCGGGGGGTTACGAGCAGTACTTC
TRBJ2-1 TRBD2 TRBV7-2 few CASSLAGTSGNEQFF TGTGCCAGCAGCTTAGCAGGGACTAGTGGCAATGAGCAGTTCTTC
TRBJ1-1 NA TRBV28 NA CASSPTRQPTEAFF TGTGCCAGCAGTCCGACCCGACAGCCCACTGAAGCTTTCTTT
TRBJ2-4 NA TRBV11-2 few CASSPTGRWAKNIQYF TGTGCCAGCAGCCCGACAGGGAGGTGGGCCAAAAACATTCAGTACTTC
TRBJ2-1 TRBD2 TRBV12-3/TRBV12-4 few CASTLCTSGSCYNEQFF TGTGCCAGCACCCTATGTACTAGCGGGAGTTGCTACAATGAGCAGTTCTTC
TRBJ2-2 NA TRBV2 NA CASSETGPWTGELFF TGTGCCAGCAGTGAAACGGGCCCATGGACCGGGGAGCTGTTTTTT
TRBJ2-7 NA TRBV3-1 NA CASSQGPSSDEQYF TGTGCCAGCAGCCAGGGCCCTAGCTCGGACGAGCAGTACTTC
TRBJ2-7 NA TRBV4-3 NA CASTTTQGWGLVRNYEQYF TGCGCCAGCACCACAACACAGGGCTGGGGTTTAGTGAGGAACTACGAGCAGTACTTC
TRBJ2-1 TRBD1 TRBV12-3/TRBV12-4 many CASRPGQSYNEQFF TGTGCCAGCAGGCCGGGACAGTCCTACAATGAGCAGTTCTTC
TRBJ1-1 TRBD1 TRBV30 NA CAWRWTGSFAEAFF TGTGCCTGGAGATGGACAGGGAGTTTCGCTGAAGCTTTCTTT
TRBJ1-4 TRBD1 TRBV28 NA CASNRKGQINEKLFF TGTGCCAGCAATCGGAAGGGACAGATCAATGAAAAACTGTTTTTT
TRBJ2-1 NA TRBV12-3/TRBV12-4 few CASSLDRSSYNEQFF TGTGCCAGCAGTTTAGACCGAAGCTCCTACAATGAGCAGTTCTTC
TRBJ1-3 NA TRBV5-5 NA CASSFTGKLDTIYF TGTGCCAGCAGCTTTACGGGGAAATTGGACACCATATATTTT
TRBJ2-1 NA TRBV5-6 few CASSGGPDSYNEQFF TGTGCCAGCAGCGGTGGCCCCGACTCCTACAATGAGCAGTTCTTC
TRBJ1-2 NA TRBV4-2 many CASSQDLTAIYGYTF TGTGCCAGCAGCCAAGACCTTACAGCAATCTATGGCTACACCTTC
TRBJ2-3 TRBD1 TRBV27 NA CASSPGTGKLLGTDTQYF TGTGCCAGCAGTCCCGGGACAGGGAAGTTGCTGGGCACAGATACGCAGTATTTT
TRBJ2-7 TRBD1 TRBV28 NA CAVGGQTYEQYF TGTGCCGTTGGGGGACAGACCTACGAGCAGTACTTC
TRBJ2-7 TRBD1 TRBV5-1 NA CASSWDSYEQYF TGCGCCAGCAGTTGGGACAGCTACGAGCAGTACTTC